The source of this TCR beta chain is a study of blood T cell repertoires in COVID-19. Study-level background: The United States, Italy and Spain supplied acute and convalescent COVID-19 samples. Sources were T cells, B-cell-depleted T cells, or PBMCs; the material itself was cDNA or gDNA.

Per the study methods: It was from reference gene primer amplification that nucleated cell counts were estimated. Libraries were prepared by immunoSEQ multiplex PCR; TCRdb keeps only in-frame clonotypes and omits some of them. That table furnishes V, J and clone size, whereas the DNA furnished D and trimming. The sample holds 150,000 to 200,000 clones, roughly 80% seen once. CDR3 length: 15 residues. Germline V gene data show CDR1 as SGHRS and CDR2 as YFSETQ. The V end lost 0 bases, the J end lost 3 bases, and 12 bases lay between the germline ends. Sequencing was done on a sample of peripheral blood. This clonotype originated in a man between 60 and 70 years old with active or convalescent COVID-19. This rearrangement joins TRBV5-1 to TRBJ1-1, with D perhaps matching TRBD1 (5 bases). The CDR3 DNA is TGCGCCAGCAGCTTGGCGGGGCGCGGGGACACTGAAGCTTTCTTT. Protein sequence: CASSLAGRGDTEAFF.